This TCR beta chain was found in a study of T cells in narcolepsy. Overall study: Healthy controls were enrolled alongside patients with narcolepsy type 1 or type 2.

Study findings and constraints: Same-patient CSF and blood CD4+ T cell clonotypes included HCRT-specific and TRIB2-specific autoreactive ones. Autoreactive clonotypes reportedly recurred in blood of same and different patients, not controls.

Profiled with immunoSEQ multiplex PCR; TCRdb holds only in-frame clones, not every one. Of fewer than 35,000 clones listed, under 85% are singletons. On this clone: Its matching antigen is unknown.

The germline V gene has CDR1 SGHDN and CDR2 FVKESK. The CDR3 is 15 residues long. V was pared by 2 bases and J by 7 bases, with 8 bases of the junction left unmatched. Sequenced: CD45RA- memory CD4+ T cells from PBMCs. The chain is built from TRBV14 and TRBJ1-2; 9 bases fit TRBD1. This TCR derives from a human donor with narcolepsy. CDR3 sequence: CASSQPGQGRSGYTF. The CDR3, as DNA: TGTGCCAGCAGCCAACCTGGACAGGGGAGGAGTGGCTACACCTTC.